The present TCR beta chain was sequenced within a study of cytomegalovirus exposure and HLA in healthy donors. CDR1 is MNHNY and CDR2 is SVGAGI in the germline V gene (reference sequence). The CDR3 loop spans 16 amino acids. Trimming removed 4 bases from V and 5 bases from J; junction bases left unmatched: 5. This PCR relied on a set of 60 Vbeta primers and 13 Jbeta primers. TCRdb's copy holds only in-frame clones and misses some; the assay was immunoSEQ multiplex PCR. The sample has some 98,000 clones, more than 75% seen once; the top ten hold about 9.3%. The origin of this receptor is a human donor in good health. Material: PBMCs. The rearrangement joins TRBV6-6 to TRBJ2-1, with TRBD2 identical over 13 bases. The CDR3 bases are TGTGCCAGCAGTTCCGCACTAGCGGGAGGGAACAATGAGCAGTTCTTC. Translating gives CASSSALAGGNNEQFF.